This TCR beta chain comes out of a study of human T cells and chemical hapten exposure. V was clipped by 5 bases and J by 3 bases, with 8 bases between them. The CDR3 consists of 13 residues. Germline CDR1 reads MNHEY; CDR2 reads SVGAGI. Overall study findings and caveats: No alteration of TCRs above 1 in 1000 frequency was seen with DPC sensitization.

Stated time point: healthy volunteer bleed at 2 weeks. Unfractionated whole blood yielded total RNA. This clonotype was observed a few times. The target antigen is unknown. Within the library, unique molecular identifiers were attached to each individual cDNA molecule. Authors' methods: Across samples, TCR counts had a median of roughly 91,000 and ranged from about 23,224 to 700,000. Each CDR3 protein is one row after TCRdb ran MiXCR on the RACE reads. Here the V and J calls rest on TCRdb's processing, not on the authors' analysis. The sample shows under 95,000 distinct CDR3 sequences, 8.5% to 9% of them seen only once.

Sequencing used whole blood. The receptor was derived from a female donor in good health. Some clones in this sample may be carry-over from other donors' samples. The V gene is TRBV6-5, the J gene TRBJ1-5; D not certain. The CDR3 nucleotides are TGTGCCAGCAGTCCGCAACACAATCAGCCCCAGCATTTT. Residues: CASSPQHNQPQHF.